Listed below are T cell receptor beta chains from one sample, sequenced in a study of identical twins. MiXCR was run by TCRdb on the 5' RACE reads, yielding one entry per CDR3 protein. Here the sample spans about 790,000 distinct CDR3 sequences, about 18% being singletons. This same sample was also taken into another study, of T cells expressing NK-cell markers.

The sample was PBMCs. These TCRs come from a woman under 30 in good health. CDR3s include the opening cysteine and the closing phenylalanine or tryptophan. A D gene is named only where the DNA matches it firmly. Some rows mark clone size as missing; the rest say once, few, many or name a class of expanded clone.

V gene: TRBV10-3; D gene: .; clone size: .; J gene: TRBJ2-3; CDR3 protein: CAIGHAARTSTDTQYF; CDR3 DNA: TGTGCCATCGGCCATGCGGCTAGGACTAGCACAGATACGCAGTATTTT
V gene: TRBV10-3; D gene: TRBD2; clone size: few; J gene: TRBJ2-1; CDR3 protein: CAIAALAGEGEQFF; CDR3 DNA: TGTGCCATCGCGGCACTAGCGGGAGAGGGTGAGCAGTTCTTC
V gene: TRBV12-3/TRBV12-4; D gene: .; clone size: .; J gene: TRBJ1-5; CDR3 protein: CASSLDPRQVGFNQPQHF; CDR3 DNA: TGTGCCAGCAGTTTAGACCCCCGGCAGGTTGGGTTCAATCAGCCCCAGCATTTT
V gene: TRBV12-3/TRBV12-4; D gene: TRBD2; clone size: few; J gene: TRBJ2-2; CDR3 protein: CASCPGGYVGELFF; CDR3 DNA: TGTGCCAGTTGTCCGGGAGGATATGTCGGGGAGCTGTTTTTT
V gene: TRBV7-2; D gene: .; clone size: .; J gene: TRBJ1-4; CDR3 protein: CASTGGRVVSTNEKLFF; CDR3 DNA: TGTGCCAGCACCGGGGGCAGGGTAGTTTCCACTAATGAAAAACTGTTTTTT
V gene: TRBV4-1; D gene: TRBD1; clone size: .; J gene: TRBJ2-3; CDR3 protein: CASSQITGGGNRGTDTQYF; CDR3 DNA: TGCGCCAGCAGCCAGATTACAGGGGGTGGTAATCGTGGCACAGATACGCAGTATTTT
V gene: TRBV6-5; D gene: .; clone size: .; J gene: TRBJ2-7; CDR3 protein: CASSLRGPLEQYF; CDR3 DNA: TGTGCCAGCAGTTTAAGAGGCCCCCTCGAGCAGTACTTC
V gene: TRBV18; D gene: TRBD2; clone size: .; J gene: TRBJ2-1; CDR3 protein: CASPGASGTGEQFF; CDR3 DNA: TGTGCCAGCCCAGGGGCTAGCGGGACCGGTGAGCAGTTCTTC
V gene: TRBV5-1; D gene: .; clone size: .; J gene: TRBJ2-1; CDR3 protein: CASSLGPARASEQFF; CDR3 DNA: TGCGCCAGCAGCCTGGGTCCGGCGAGAGCGAGTGAGCAGTTCTTC
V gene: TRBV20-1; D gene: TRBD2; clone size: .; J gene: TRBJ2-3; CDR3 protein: CSAKILTGTSGREFGTDTQYF; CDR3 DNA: TGCAGTGCTAAAATATTAACCGGGACTAGCGGGAGGGAGTTTGGCACAGATACGCAGTATTTT
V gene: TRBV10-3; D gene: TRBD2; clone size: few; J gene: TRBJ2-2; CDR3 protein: CAISEGLAGANTGELFF; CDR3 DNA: TGTGCCATCAGTGAGGGACTAGCGGGAGCGAACACCGGGGAGCTGTTTTTT
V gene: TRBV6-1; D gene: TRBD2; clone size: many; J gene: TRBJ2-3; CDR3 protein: CASRPGLSVRTDTQYF; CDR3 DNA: TGTGCCAGCCGCCCGGGACTATCAGTACGCACAGATACGCAGTATTTT
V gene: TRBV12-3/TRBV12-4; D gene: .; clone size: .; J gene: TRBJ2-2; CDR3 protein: CASKDPEGLSGELFF; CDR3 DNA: TGTGCCAGCAAGGATCCTGAGGGGCTGTCCGGGGAGCTGTTTTTT
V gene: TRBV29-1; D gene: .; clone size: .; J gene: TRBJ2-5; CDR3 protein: CSVLDEETQYF; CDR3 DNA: TGCAGCGTTCTAGACGAAGAGACCCAGTACTTC
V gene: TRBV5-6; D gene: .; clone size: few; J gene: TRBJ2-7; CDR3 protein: CASRFPGLGHEQYF; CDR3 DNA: TGTGCCAGCAGGTTTCCGGGACTGGGCCACGAGCAGTACTTC
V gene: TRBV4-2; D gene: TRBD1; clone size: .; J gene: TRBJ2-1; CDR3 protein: CASSPKRQGRNEQFF; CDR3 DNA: TGTGCCAGCAGCCCGAAACGACAGGGACGGAATGAGCAGTTCTTC
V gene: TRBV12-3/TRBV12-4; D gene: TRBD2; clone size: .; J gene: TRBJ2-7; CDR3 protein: CASSPGTSGSDEQYF; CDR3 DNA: TGTGCCAGCAGTCCCGGGACTAGCGGGAGCGACGAGCAGTACTTC
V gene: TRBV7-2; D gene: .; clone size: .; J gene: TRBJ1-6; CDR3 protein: CASSAISSYNSPLHF; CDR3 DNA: TGTGCCAGCAGTGCGATTAGCTCCTATAATTCACCCCTCCACTTT
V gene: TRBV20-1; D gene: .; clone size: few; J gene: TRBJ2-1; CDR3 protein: CSARSGSDEQFF; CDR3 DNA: TGCAGTGCTAGATCCGGGAGCGATGAGCAGTTCTTC
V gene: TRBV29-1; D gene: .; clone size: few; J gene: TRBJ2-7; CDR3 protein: CSVADYEQYF; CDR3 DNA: TGCAGCGTTGCGGACTACGAGCAGTACTTC
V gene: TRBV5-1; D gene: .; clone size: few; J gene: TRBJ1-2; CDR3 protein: CASSLDGRGPNYGYTF; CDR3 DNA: TGCGCCAGCAGCTTGGACGGGAGGGGTCCTAACTATGGCTACACCTTC
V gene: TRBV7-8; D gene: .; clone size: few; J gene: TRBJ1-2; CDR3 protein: CASSPKTYGYTF; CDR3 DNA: TGTGCCAGCAGCCCAAAGACCTATGGCTACACCTTC
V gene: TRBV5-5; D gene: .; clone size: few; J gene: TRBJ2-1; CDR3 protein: CASSSGTTSYNEQFF; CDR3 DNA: TGTGCCAGCAGCTCCGGGACAACCTCCTACAATGAGCAGTTCTTC
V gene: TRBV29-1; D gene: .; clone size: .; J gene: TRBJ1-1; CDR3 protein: CSGGDTEAFF; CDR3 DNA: TGCAGCGGAGGAGACACTGAAGCTTTCTTT
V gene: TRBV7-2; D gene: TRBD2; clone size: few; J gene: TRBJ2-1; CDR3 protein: CASSLSGRAGNEQFF; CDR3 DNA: TGTGCCAGCAGCCTTAGCGGGAGGGCCGGGAATGAGCAGTTCTTC
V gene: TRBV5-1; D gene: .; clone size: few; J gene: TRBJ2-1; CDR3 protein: CASSFENEQFF; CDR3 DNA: TGCGCCAGCAGCTTTGAAAATGAGCAGTTCTTC
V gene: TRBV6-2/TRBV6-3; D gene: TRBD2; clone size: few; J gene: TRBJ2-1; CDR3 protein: CASKRTSGNNEQFF; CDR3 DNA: TGTGCCAGCAAGAGGACTAGCGGAAACAATGAGCAGTTCTTC
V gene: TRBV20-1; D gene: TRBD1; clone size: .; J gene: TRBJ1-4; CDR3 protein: CSAQDRGGEKLFF; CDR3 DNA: TGCAGTGCGCAGGACAGGGGCGGCGAAAAACTGTTTTTT
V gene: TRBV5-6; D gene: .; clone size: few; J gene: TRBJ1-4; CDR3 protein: CASSILTSSAEKLFF; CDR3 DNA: TGTGCCAGCAGCATCCTGACCTCCAGTGCTGAAAAACTGTTTTTT
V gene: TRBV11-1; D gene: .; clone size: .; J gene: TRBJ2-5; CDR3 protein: CASGPGMGKYQETQYF; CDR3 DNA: TGTGCCAGCGGCCCTGGCATGGGAAAGTACCAAGAGACCCAGTACTTC
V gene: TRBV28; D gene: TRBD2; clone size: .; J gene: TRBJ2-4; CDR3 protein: CATRLAGEQYF; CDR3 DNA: TGTGCCACCCGACTAGCGGGTGAACAGTACTTC
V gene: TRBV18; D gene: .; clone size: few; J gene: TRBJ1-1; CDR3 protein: CASSQGIGGTEAFF; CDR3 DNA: TGTGCCAGCTCACAGGGGATCGGGGGCACTGAAGCTTTCTTT
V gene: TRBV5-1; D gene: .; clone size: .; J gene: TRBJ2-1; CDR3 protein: CASSNDPGAPNNEQFF; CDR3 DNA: TGCGCCAGCAGCAATGACCCGGGGGCGCCCAATAATGAGCAGTTCTTC
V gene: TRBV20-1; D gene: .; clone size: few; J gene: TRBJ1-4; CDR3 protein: CSARDGRSGKLFF; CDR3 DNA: TGCAGTGCTAGAGATGGCCGCAGTGGAAAACTGTTTTTT
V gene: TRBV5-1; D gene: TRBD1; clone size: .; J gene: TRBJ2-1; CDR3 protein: CASTQGGRYNEQFF; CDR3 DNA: TGCGCCAGCACCCAAGGGGGCCGGTACAATGAGCAGTTCTTC
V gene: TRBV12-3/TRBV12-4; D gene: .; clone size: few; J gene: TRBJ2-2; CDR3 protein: CASSSRLGANTGELFF; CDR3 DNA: TGTGCCAGCAGTTCACGTCTCGGGGCCAACACCGGGGAGCTGTTTTTT
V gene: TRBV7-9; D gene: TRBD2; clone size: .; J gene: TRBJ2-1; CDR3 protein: CASSSTSGRANEQFF; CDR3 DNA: TGTGCCAGCAGCTCGACTAGCGGGAGGGCCAATGAGCAGTTCTTC
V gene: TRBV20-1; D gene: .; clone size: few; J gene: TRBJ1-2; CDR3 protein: CSATLGGGPYGYTF; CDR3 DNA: TGCAGTGCCACCTTAGGAGGGGGACCGTATGGCTACACCTTC
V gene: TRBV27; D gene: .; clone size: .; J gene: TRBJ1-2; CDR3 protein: CASSLWSAQAGLNYGYTF; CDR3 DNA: TGTGCCAGCAGTTTATGGAGTGCGCAAGCCGGTCTTAACTATGGCTACACCTTT
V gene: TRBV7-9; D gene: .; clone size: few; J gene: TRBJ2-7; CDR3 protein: CASSLVYGSYEQYF; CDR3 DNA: TGTGCCAGCAGCTTAGTATACGGCTCCTACGAGCAGTACTTC
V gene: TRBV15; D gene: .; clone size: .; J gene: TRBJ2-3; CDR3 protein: CATEGPGSPTQYF; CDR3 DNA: TGTGCCACCGAGGGACCCGGGAGTCCTACGCAGTATTTT
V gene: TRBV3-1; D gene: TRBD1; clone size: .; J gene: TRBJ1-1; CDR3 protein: CASSQGWTGPAFF; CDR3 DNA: TGTGCCAGCAGCCAAGGTTGGACAGGGCCAGCTTTCTTT
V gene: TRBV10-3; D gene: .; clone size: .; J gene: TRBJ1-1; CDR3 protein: CAISDGLNTEAFF; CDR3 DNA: TGTGCCATCAGTGATGGACTGAACACTGAAGCTTTCTTT
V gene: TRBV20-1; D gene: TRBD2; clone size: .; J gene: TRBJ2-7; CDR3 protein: CSARGLAEPYEQYF; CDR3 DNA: TGCAGTGCTCGGGGACTAGCGGAACCCTACGAGCAGTACTTC
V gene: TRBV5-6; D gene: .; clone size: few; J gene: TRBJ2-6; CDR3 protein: CASSFVSGANVLTF; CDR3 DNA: TGTGCCAGCAGCTTTGTCTCTGGGGCCAACGTCCTGACTTTC
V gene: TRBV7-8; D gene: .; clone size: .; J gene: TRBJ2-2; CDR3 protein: CASSYKGTTGELFF; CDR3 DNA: TGTGCCAGCAGCTATAAGGGGACCACCGGGGAGCTGTTTTTT
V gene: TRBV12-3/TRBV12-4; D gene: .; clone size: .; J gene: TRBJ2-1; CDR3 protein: CTCSLLGFGLSSYNEQFF; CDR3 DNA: TGTACCTGCAGTTTATTAGGCTTTGGTCTGAGCTCCTACAATGAGCAGTTCTTC
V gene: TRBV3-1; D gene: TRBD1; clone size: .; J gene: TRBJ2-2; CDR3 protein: CASSDRGLGTGELFF; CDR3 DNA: TGTGCCAGCAGCGACAGGGGGCTCGGCACCGGGGAGCTGTTTTTT
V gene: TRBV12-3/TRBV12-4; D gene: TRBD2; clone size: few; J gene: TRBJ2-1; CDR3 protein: CASRTGTSGNEQFF; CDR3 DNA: TGTGCCAGCAGGACCGGGACTAGCGGCAATGAGCAGTTCTTC
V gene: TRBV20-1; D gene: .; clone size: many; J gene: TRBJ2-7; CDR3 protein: CSASRGHRVSDEQYF; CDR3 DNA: TGCAGTGCTTCTCGGGGGCACAGGGTATCGGACGAGCAGTACTTC
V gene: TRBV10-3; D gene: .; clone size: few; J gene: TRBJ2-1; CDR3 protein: CAISEYSEQFF; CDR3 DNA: TGTGCCATCAGTGAGTACAGTGAGCAGTTCTTC
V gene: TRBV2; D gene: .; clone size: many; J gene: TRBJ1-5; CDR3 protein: CASSESAIYSPQHF; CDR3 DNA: TGTGCCAGCAGTGAATCCGCAATCTACAGCCCCCAGCATTTT
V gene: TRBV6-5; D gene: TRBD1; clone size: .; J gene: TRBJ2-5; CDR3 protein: CASSYRGQLSETQYF; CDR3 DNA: TGTGCCAGCAGTTACAGGGGGCAATTATCGGAGACCCAGTACTTC